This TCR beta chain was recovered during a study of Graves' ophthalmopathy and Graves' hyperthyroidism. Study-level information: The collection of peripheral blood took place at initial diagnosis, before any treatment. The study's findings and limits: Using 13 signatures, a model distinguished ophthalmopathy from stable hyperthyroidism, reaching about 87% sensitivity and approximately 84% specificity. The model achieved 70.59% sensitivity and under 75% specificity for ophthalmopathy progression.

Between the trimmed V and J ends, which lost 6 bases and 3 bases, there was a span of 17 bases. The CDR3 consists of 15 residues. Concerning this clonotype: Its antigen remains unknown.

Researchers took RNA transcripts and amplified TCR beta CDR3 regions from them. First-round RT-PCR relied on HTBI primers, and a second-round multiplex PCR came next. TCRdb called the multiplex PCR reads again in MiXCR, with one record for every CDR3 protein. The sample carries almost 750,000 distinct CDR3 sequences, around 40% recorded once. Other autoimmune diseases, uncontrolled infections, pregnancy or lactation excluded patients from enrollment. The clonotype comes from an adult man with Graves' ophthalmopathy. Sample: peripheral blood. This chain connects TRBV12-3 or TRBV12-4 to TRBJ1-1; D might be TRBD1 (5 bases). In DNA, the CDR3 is TGTGCCAGCAGCTACTCGGGTAGCAGGGACACTGAAGCTTTCTTT. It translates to CASSYSGSRDTEAFF.